This T cell receptor (beta chain) came from a study of human T cells and chemical hapten exposure. Study context: It was small differences in pooled library volume that mainly caused per-sample TCR yields to vary.

This CDR3 region has 15 residues. Germline V lookup: CDR1 SGHAT, CDR2 FQNNGV. Trimming cost V 3 bases and J 4 bases, with 14 bases left between them. The library put unique molecular identifiers onto individual cDNA molecules. As processed by the authors: Sequenced samples showed a median of 95,638 TCRs each, with counts running from approximately 21,000 to 630,000. TCRdb analysed the RACE reads with MiXCR anew, one entry per CDR3 protein. These V and J calls rely on TCRdb rather than the paper's analysis. Counted here are roughly 100,000 distinct CDR3 sequences, approximately 8.2% occurring once; the ten biggest clones make up about 3%. Documented time point: healthy volunteer bleed at 2 weeks. Researchers extracted total RNA from unfractionated whole blood. There are a few counts of this clonotype. Its specificity is unknown. Points from the study as a whole: TCRs whose frequency exceeded 1 in 1000 remained the same following DPC sensitization.

The source is a female donor in good health. Some clones in this sample may be carry-over from other donors' samples. The V and J genes are TRBV11-2 and TRBJ2-3; tentative D call: TRBD2 (5 bases). Specimen: whole blood. CDR3: CASSFLGSLADTQYF. DNA of the CDR3: TGTGCCAGCAGCTTCTTGGGGAGTTTAGCAGATACGCAGTATTTT.